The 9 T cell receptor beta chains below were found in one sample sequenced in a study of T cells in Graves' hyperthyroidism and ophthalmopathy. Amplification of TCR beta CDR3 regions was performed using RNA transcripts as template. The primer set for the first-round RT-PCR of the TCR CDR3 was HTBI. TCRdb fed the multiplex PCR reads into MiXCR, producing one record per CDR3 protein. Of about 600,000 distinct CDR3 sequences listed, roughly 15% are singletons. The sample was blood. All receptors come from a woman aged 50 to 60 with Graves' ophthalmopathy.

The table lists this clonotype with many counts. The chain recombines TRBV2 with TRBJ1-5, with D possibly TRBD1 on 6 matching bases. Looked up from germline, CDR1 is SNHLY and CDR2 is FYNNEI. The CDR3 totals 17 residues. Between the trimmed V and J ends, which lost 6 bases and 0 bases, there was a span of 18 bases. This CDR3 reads CASRATGTRYSNQPQHF. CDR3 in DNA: TGTGCCAGCAGAGCAACCGGGACACGTTATAGCAATCAGCCCCAGCATTTT.

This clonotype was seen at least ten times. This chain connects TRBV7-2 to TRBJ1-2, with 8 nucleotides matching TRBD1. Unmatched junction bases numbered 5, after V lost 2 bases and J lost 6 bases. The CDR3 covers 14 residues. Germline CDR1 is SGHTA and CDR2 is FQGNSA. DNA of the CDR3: TGTGCCAGCAGCTTAACCCAGACAGGGGATGGCTACACCTTC. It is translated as CASSLTQTGDGYTF.

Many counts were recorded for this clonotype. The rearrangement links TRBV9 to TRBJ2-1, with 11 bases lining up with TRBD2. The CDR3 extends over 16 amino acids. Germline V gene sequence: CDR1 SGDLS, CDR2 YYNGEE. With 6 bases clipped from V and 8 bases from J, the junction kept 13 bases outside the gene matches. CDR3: CASTGTSGFRGDEQFF. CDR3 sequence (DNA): TGTGCCAGCACCGGGACTAGCGGCTTCCGCGGGGATGAGCAGTTCTTC.

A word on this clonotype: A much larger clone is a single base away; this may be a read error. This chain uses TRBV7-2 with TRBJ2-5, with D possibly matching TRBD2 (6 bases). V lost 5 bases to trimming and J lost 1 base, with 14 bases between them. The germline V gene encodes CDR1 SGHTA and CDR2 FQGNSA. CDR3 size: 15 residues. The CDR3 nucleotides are TGTGCCAGCAGCCTCATTAGCGGATTCCAAGAGACCCAGTACTTC. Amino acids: CASSLISGFQETQYF.

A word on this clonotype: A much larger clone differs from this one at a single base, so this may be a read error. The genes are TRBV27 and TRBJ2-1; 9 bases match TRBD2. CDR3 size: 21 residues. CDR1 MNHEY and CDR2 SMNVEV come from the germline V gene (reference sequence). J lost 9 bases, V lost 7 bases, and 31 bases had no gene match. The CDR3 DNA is TGTGCCAGCATCCACCACCCCCGGGACGGGGTTTCGCTAGCGGGAAGGAGTGAGCAGTTCTTC. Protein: CASIHHPRDGVSLAGRSEQFF.

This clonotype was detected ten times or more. CDR3 DNA sequence: TGTGCCAGCAGCCAAGTGGTAACGGGACAGTGGGATGAGCAGTTCTTC. It encodes CASSQVVTGQWDEQFF. V and J are TRBV3-1 and TRBJ2-1, with 7 bases fitting TRBD1. After removal of 1 base from V and 8 bases from J, the junction contained 11 bases not matched to a gene. This CDR3 is built from 16 residues. Germline CDR1 LGHDT, CDR2 YNNKEL (reference sequence).

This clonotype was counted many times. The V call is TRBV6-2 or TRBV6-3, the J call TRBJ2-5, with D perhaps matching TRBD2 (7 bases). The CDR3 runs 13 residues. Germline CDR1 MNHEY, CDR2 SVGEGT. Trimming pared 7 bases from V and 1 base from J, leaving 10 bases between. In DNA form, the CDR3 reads TGTGCCAGCAAGCGGGACACCCAAGAGACCCAGTACTTC. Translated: CASKRDTQETQYF.

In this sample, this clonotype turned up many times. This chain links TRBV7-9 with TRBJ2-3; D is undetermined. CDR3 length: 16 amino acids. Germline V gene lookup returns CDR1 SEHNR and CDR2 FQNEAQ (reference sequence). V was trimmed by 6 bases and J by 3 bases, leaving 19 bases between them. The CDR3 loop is CASRETLGFGTDTQYF. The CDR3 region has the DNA TGTGCCAGCAGGGAAACGCTTGGATTTGGTACAGATACGCAGTATTTT.

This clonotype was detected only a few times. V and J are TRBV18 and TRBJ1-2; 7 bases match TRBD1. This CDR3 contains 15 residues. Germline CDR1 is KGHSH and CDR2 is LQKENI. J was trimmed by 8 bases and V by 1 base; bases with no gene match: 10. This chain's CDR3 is CASSPLRDSLDGYTF. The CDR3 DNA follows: TGTGCCAGCTCACCACTTAGGGACAGTTTGGACGGCTACACCTTC. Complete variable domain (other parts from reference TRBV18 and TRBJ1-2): NAGVMQNPRHLVRRRGQEARLRCSPMKGHSHVYWYRQLPEEGLKFMVYLQKENIIDESGMPKERFSAEFPKEGPSILRIQQVVRGDSAAYFCASSPLRDSLDGYTFGSGTRLTVV.